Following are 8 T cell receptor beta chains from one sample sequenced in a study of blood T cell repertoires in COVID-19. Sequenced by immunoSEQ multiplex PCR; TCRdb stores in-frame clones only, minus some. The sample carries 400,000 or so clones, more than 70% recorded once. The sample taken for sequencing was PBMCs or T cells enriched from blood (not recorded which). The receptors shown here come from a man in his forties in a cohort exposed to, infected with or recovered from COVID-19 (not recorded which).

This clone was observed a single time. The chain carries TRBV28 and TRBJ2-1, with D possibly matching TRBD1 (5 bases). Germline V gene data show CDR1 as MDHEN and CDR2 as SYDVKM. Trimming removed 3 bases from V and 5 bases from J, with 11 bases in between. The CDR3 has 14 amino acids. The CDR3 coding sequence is TGTGCCAGCAGTTTTTATAAGGGGAACAATGAGCAGTTCTTC. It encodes CASSFYKGNNEQFF.

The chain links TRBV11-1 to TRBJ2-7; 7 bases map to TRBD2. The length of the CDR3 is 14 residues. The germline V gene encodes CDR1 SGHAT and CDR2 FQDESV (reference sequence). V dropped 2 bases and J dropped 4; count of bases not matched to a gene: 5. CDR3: CASSLYSGGYEQYF. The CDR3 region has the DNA TGTGCCAGCAGCTTATATTCGGGAGGATACGAGCAGTACTTC.

CDR3 in DNA: TGTGCCAGCAGGAGCGGGATTAGCGCTGGGGCCAACGTCCTGACTTTC. Its protein is CASRSGISAGANVLTF. The rearrangement joins TRBV28 to TRBJ2-6, with 7 positions matching TRBD2. Germline values: CDR1 MDHEN, CDR2 SYDVKM. J lost 2 bases, V lost 6 bases, and 7 bases had no gene match. The CDR3 runs to 16 residues.

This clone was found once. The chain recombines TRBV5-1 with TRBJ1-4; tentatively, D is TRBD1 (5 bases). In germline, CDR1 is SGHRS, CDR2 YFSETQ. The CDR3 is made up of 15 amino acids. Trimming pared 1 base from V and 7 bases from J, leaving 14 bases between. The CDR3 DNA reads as TGCGCCAGCAGCTTGATGCAGGTCGGGGGTGAAAAACTGTTTTTT. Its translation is CASSLMQVGGEKLFF.

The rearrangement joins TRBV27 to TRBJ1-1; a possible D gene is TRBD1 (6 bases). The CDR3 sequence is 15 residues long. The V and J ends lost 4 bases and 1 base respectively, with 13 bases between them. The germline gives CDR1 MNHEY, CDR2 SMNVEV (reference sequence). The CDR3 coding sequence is TGTGCCAGCAGTTGGACCGGGACATCGAACACTGAAGCTTTCTTT. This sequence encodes CASSWTGTSNTEAFF.

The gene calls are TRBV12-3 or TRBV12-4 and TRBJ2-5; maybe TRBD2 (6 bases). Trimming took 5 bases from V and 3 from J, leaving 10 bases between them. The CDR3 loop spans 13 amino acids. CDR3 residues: CASSLWGEETQYF. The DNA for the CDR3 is TGTGCCAGCAGTCTGTGGGGGGAAGAGACCCAGTACTTC.

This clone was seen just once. The CDR3 reads CASSPLAGINTGELFF. The CDR3 DNA reads TGTGCCAGCAGCCCCCTAGCGGGGATAAACACCGGGGAGCTGTTTTTT. The J gene is TRBJ2-2, the V gene TRBV11-3, with 9 bases fitting TRBD2. CDR1 is SGHNT, CDR2 YENEEA, per germline. With V trimmed by 5 bases and J by 2 bases, 6 bases remained unmatched. The CDR3 covers 16 residues.

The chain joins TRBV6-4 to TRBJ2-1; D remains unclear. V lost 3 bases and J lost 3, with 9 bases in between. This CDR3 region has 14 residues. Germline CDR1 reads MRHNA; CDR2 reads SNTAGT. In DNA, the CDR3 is TGTGCCAGCAGTGAGAGTAGCATCTACAATGAGCAGTTCTTC. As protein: CASSESSIYNEQFF.